The rows below give T cell receptor beta chains drawn from one sample of a study of blood T cells in healthy people across ages. A single record per CDR3 protein comes from TCRdb applying MiXCR to the 5' RACE reads. The table shows about 1 million distinct CDR3 sequences, with over 35% occurring only once. Sequencing was done on a sample of blood. The receptors shown here come from a woman in her sixties in good health. Both conserved end residues are part of each CDR3. D genes are given only for firm matches. Clone size, where shown, is once, few, many, or a class for clones that have expanded.

abundance	v_gene	j_gene	d_gene	CDR3nt	CDR3aa
.	TRBV12-3/TRBV12-4	TRBJ1-4	.	TGTGCCGGGAGGAGGGGAGCTAATGAAAAACTGTTTTTT	CAGRRGANEKLFF
.	TRBV20-1	TRBJ2-5	.	TGCAGTGACCGGGGGGAGGGGGGGCAAGAGACCCAGTACTTC	CSDRGEGGQETQYF
.	TRBV28	TRBJ2-7	TRBD2	TGTGCCAGCAGTATAAAGACTAGCGGGAGAATAGACGAGCAGTACTTC	CASSIKTSGRIDEQYF
.	TRBV5-1	TRBJ2-3	.	TGCGCCAGCAGCTTGGGCAGGCTAACTAGCACAGATACGCAGTATTTT	CASSLGRLTSTDTQYF
many	TRBV29-1	TRBJ2-7	.	TGCAGCGTTATCAGGGTGGACGAGCAGTACTTC	CSVIRVDEQYF
few	TRBV29-1	TRBJ1-2	TRBD1	TGCAGCGGCTACGGGGACAGCGGTTATGGCTACACCTTC	CSGYGDSGYGYTF
few	TRBV20-1	TRBJ2-1	.	TGCAGTGCTAGGGTCGGGGCCTCCTACAATGAGCAGTTCTTC	CSARVGASYNEQFF
.	TRBV20-1	TRBJ1-5	.	TGCAGTGCTACCGCGAGCAATCAGCCCCAGCATTTT	CSATASNQPQHF
few	TRBV9	TRBJ2-5	.	TGTGCCAGCAGCCCCCACCAGGGAAGCCAAGAGACCCAGTACTTC	CASSPHQGSQETQYF
few	TRBV7-9	TRBJ1-5	.	TGTGCCAGCAGCGCCGGGAATAGCAATCAGCCCCAGCATTTT	CASSAGNSNQPQHF
.	TRBV3-1	TRBJ2-1	TRBD2	TGTGCCAGCAGCCCCCGGCTACTAGCGGGCAAAGGTGGTGAGCAGTTCTTC	CASSPRLLAGKGGEQFF
many	TRBV29-1	TRBJ2-5	.	TGCAGCGTTGGGGACTACCAAGAGACCCAGTACTTC	CSVGDYQETQYF
.	TRBV20-1	TRBJ2-1	.	TGCAGTGCTAGAGATTGGGGGACTGTCTCCTACAATGAGCAGTTCTTC	CSARDWGTVSYNEQFF
.	TRBV20-1	TRBJ2-6	.	TGCAGTGCTAGAGGCCGGTGGACTCCCAGCTCTGGGGCCAACGTCCTGACTTTC	CSARGRWTPSSGANVLTF
.	TRBV18	TRBJ2-5	.	TGTGCCAGCTCACCAAATATAGGAGGGGAGACCCAGTACTTC	CASSPNIGGETQYF
.	TRBV29-1	TRBJ1-1	.	TGCAGCGTGCGCAGGGAGAGCGCTGAAGCTTTCTTT	CSVRRESAEAFF
few	TRBV10-2	TRBJ2-5	.	TGCGCCAGCAGTGACCTCCAAGAGACCCAGTACTTC	CASSDLQETQYF
.	TRBV5-5	TRBJ2-2	.	TGTGCCAGCAGCGCTCATCCCGGGGCCTCGAGAATCGGGGAGCTGTTTTTT	CASSAHPGASRIGELFF
.	TRBV10-3	TRBJ2-1	.	TGTGCCATCAGTGAGGTTAAGGGGAATGAGCAGTTCTTC	CAISEVKGNEQFF
many	TRBV29-1	TRBJ2-7	.	TGCAGCGCATCTATCTCCTACGAGCAGTACTTC	CSASISYEQYF
.	TRBV20-1	TRBJ1-2	.	TGCAGTGCTATCACCGGGGCTGATGGCTACACCTTC	CSAITGADGYTF
.	TRBV6-1	TRBJ1-2	TRBD1	TGTGCCAGCAGTGGGGGACAGGGGTATGGCTACACCTTC	CASSGGQGYGYTF
.	TRBV18	TRBJ2-1	.	TGTGCCAGCTCACCCCGACTAGGGGCTGACAATGAGCAGTTCTTC	CASSPRLGADNEQFF
.	TRBV9	TRBJ2-7	TRBD2	TGTGCCAGCAGCGTAGGCCTAGCGGGGGACTACGAGCAGTACTTC	CASSVGLAGDYEQYF
once	TRBV11-2	TRBJ2-7	TRBD2	TGTGCCAGCAGCTTAGTCCCCAGCGGGAGCTCCTACGAGCAGTACTTC	CASSLVPSGSSYEQYF